Shown below are 21 T cell receptor beta chains from a single sample sequenced in a study of tumor and adjacent non-tumor tissue in lung cancer (dated by TCRdb to the late 2010s). Receptor amplification or capture employed multiplex PCR. For sequencing, an Illumina HiSeq 2500 was employed. TCRbeta libraries were constructed through three rounds of nested PCR with primers (Table S4) according to protocols adapted from ARM-PCR. TCRdb redid the processing of the public reads, applying fastp at Q25 and MiXCR, and retained in-frame beta chains. Rows matching on CDR3 protein sequence are summarized as one entry with the most common DNA and genes. The sample data list under 140,000 distinct CDR3 sequences, and roughly 84% of these were observed just once. The ten largest clonotypes hold 22% of the sample. RNA was isolated from bulk unsorted tissue, and RNA quality was assessed with a NanoDrop ND-1000 and an Agilent 2100.

Specimen: lung tumor tissue. These receptors originate from a man between 65 and 85 years old with non-small cell lung cancer.

The V call is TRBV5-4, the J call TRBJ2-3, with TRBD2 matching 8 bases. The CDR3 loop spans 15 amino acids. V lost 6 bases to trimming and J lost 4 bases; unmatched junction nucleotides: 10. Germline-derived CDR1 and CDR2 are SGHNT and YYREEE (reference sequence). CDR3 residues: CASIWRGDRADTQYF. Here the CDR3 DNA reads TGTGCCAGCATCTGGCGGGGGGATCGGGCAGATACGCAGTATTTT.

This clonotype was picked up many times. The chain links TRBV28 to TRBJ2-3; 8 bases map to TRBD1. Germline V gives CDR1 MDHEN, CDR2 SYDVKM. The CDR3 sequence is 14 residues long. The J segment lost 8 bases and the V segment lost 6 bases, leaving 10 bases of the junction unmatched. The chain's CDR3 is CASSPGQVSTTQYF. CDR3 nucleotide sequence: TGTGCCAGCAGCCCGGGACAGGTCTCCACTACGCAGTATTTT.

Remarks on this clonotype: The junction differs from germline at one of its ends, possibly a read error. CDR3 in DNA: TGTGCCGGCAGTGATCGGGGAGGGCCGGGGTTGCTCGCCTGCAATGAGCAGTTCTTC. Protein product: CAGSDRGGPGLLACNEQFF. V usage is TRBV6-1 and J usage is TRBJ2-1, with 7 bases identical to TRBD2. The V gene's germline CDR1 is MNHNS and CDR2 SASEGT. The CDR3 has 19 residues.

About this clonotype: One end of the junction does not line up with germline, which may come from a read error. This rearrangement joins TRBV4-3 to TRBJ2-7, with D perhaps matching TRBD1 (5 bases). Germline CDR1 and CDR2: LGHNA and YSLEER. The CDR3 contains 13 residues. The CDR3 coding sequence is TGCGCCAGCATCCAATTTCAGGGATTAGAGCGGTACTTC. Amino acid sequence: CASIQFQGLERYF.

The genes are TRBV6-2 or TRBV6-3 and TRBJ2-1; a possible D gene is TRBD1 (5 bases). Trimming stripped 6 bases from V and 5 bases from J, with 17 bases between. The CDR3 spans 15 residues. Germline V lookup: CDR1 MNHEY, CDR2 SVGEGT. The CDR3 nucleotides read TGTGCCAGCAGGCAGACAGACTGTGGGGACAATGAGCAGTTCTTC. Its translation is CASRQTDCGDNEQFF.

The V gene is TRBV12-3 or TRBV12-4, the J gene TRBJ1-1; a possible D gene is TRBD1 (5 bases). The CDR3 extends over 14 amino acids. Between the trimmed V and J ends, which lost 6 bases and 4 bases, there was a span of 15 bases. CDR3 loop: CASRLTGVSTEAFF. DNA of the CDR3: TGTGCCAGCAGACTGACGGGGGTAAGCACTGAAGCTTTCTTT.

As regards this clonotype: One end of the junction is discordant with germline, which a read error may explain. The chain combines TRBV29-1 with TRBJ2-1; 7 bases map to TRBD2. There are 16 residues in the CDR3. CDR1 is SQVTM, CDR2 ANQGSEA, per germline. CDR3: CNVDGVPYRDYNEQFF. In nucleotides, the CDR3 is TGCAACGTTGATGGAGTCCCCTATCGGGACTACAATGAGCAGTTCTTT.

In the case of this clonotype: The junction shows a germline mismatch at one end, possibly a read error. The CDR3 sequence: CASSSPEAGANVLTF. The CDR3 coding sequence is TGTGCCAGCAGTTCTCCGGAGGCTGGGGCCAATGTCCTGACTTTC. V and J are TRBV6-5 and TRBJ2-6; D possibly matches TRBD1 or TRBD2 (5 bases each). Germline-derived CDR1 and CDR2 are MNHEY and SVGAGI. The CDR3 length is 15 residues.

With respect to this clonotype: This likely comes from a read error, as the CDR3 has no conserved phenylalanine or tryptophan at its end. The chain combines TRBV4-3 with TRBJ2-7; D possibly corresponds to TRBD2 (6 bases). Germline V gives CDR1 LGHNA, CDR2 YSLEER. This CDR3 is built from 14 residues. The CDR3 DNA follows: TGCGCCAGCAGTCAAGGGACTTACTCCTACGAGCAGTACCTC. Its protein product is CASSQGTYSYEQYL.

Comments on this clonotype: One end of the junction does not line up with germline, which may come from a read error. The rearrangement uses TRBV10-2 and TRBJ2-7, with 9 bases fitting TRBD1. The CDR3 consists of 15 residues. The germline CDR1 and CDR2 sequences are WSHSY and SAAADI. CDR3 sequence reads: CASRAGTGQEYVQYF. CDR3 nucleotides: TGTGCCAGCAGGGCCGGGACAGGGCAAGAATACGTGCAGTACTTC.

Worth noting for this clonotype: The junction differs from germline at one of its ends, possibly a read error. This chain uses TRBV28 with TRBJ2-5; the D gene is possibly TRBD2 (5 bases). Germline CDR1 and CDR2: MDHEN and SYDVKM. The CDR3 runs 16 residues. CDR3 DNA: TGTGCCAGCAGTACGAGGGCGCGTCCCCCCCAAGAGACCCAGAACTTC. This codes for CASSTRARPPQETQNF.

On this clonotype itself: One junction end does not reproduce the germline sequence, and a read error may be involved. The chain's CDR3 is CSRSSVGTGGINEQFF. Here the CDR3 DNA reads TGTTCCAGGAGCTCGGTCGGGACAGGGGGTATCAATGAGCAGTTCTTC. The chain links TRBV11-2 to TRBJ2-1, with 11 nucleotides matching TRBD1. CDR3 size: 16 residues. Per germline, CDR1 SGHAT and CDR2 FQNNGV.

Comments on this clonotype: One end of the junction varies from germline; a read error may be responsible. The genes are TRBV11-3 and TRBJ2-1, with D possibly being TRBD2 (7 bases). The CDR3 spans 16 residues. Germline V gene data show CDR1 as SGHNT and CDR2 as YENEEA. The CDR3 spells CATNLDPTGGRAEQFF. The DNA for the CDR3 is TGTGCCACCAACTTAGATCCCACGGGGGGCAGGGCTGAGCAGTTCTTT. The complete variable domain, with remaining parts taken from reference TRBV11-3 and TRBJ2-1, reads EAGVVQSPRYKIIEKKQPVAFWCNPISGHNTLYWYLQNLGQGPELLIRYENEEAVDDSQLPKDRFSAERLKGVDSTLKIQPAELGDSAVYLCATNLDPTGGRAEQFFGPGTRLTVL.

The J gene is TRBJ1-2, the V gene TRBV12-5; perhaps TRBD1 as D (5 bases). Germline V gives CDR1 LGHNT, CDR2 FRNRAP. The CDR3 contains 12 residues. DNA for the CDR3: TGTGCGCATCTGGAGGGGAACTATGGCTACACCTTC. This encodes CAHLEGNYGYTF.

Turning to this clonotype: Germline is not matched at one junction end, which may reflect a read error. The V call is TRBV5-4, the J call TRBJ2-3; tentative D call: TRBD2 (6 bases). Germline assignment: CDR1 SGHNT and CDR2 YYREEE (reference sequence). The CDR3 is 16 residues long. For the CDR3, the DNA is TGTGCCAGCAGTCCGACTAGTGGGAGAGGGATAGATACGCAATATTTT. It translates to CASSPTSGRGIDTQYF.

A note on this clonotype: A junction boundary mismatches the germline segment, possibly from a read error. The chain joins TRBV4-1 to TRBJ2-7; D is ambiguous. CDR1 MGHRA and CDR2 YSYEKL come from the germline V gene. CDR3 length equals 16 residues. The CDR3 DNA reads TGTGCCAGCAGCCAAGATTTGGATAGAGGATCCTACGAGCAGTACTTC. Protein sequence: CASSQDLDRGSYEQYF.

This clonotype was seen ten or more times. The V gene is TRBV6-6, the J gene TRBJ2-7; 12 bases agree with TRBD1. After removal of 6 bases from V and 7 bases from J, the junction contained 10 bases not matched to a gene. Per the germline V gene, CDR1 is MNHNY and CDR2 is SVGAGI (reference sequence). This CDR3 region has 15 residues. The DNA of the CDR3 is TGTGCCAGCAGCCACCCGGGACAGGGGGCCCGGGAGCAGTACTTC. It codes for CASSHPGQGAREQYF.

With respect to this clonotype: An end of the junction does not agree with germline; a read error may underlie this. The gene calls are TRBV5-4 and TRBJ2-3; D not resolved. The CDR3 runs 14 residues. The germline V gene encodes CDR1 SGHNT and CDR2 YYREEE (reference sequence). The DNA of the CDR3 is TGTGCCAGCAGCCTTGCCAAGGGCACAGATACGCACTATTTT. Translated: CASSLAKGTDTHYF.

Worth noting for this clonotype: At one end, the junction sequence differs from germline, possibly due to a read error. This chain links TRBV11-3 with TRBJ2-7; TRBD1 might be the D (6 bases). Looked up from germline, CDR1 is SGHNT and CDR2 is YENEEA. The CDR3 extends over 15 amino acids. The CDR3, as DNA: TGTACCAGCACTTTAACAGGGCTTTTTTCCTATAAGCAGTACTTC. It is translated as CTSTLTGLFSYKQYF.

Details on this clonotype: The junction and the germline gene differ at one end; a read error may be behind it. The chain is built from TRBV11-2 and TRBJ1-6, with D unresolved. The CDR3 is made up of 15 amino acids. CDR1 is SGHAT, CDR2 FQNNGV, per germline. The CDR3 is CPSSSQSSHNPPLHF. The DNA of the CDR3 is TGTCCCAGCAGTTCCCAAAGCTCCCATAATCCACCCCTCCACTTT.

The J gene is TRBJ1-2, the V gene TRBV29-1, with D tentatively TRBD1 (6 bases). The germline CDR1 and CDR2 sequences are SQVTM and ANQGSEA. The CDR3 contains 13 residues. V shed 8 bases and J shed 8 bases, with 21 bases lying between them. Written as DNA, the CDR3 is TGCAGCATGGAATATACAGGGTGCGGCGGCTACACCTTC. This encodes CSMEYTGCGGYTF. The full variable domain, rest sourced from reference TRBV29-1 and TRBJ1-2, is SAVISQKPSRDICQRGTSLTIQCQVDSQVTMMFWYRQQPGQSLTLIATANQGSEATYESGFVIDKFPISRPNLTFSTLTVSNMSPEDSSIYLCSMEYTGCGGYTFGSGTRLTVV.